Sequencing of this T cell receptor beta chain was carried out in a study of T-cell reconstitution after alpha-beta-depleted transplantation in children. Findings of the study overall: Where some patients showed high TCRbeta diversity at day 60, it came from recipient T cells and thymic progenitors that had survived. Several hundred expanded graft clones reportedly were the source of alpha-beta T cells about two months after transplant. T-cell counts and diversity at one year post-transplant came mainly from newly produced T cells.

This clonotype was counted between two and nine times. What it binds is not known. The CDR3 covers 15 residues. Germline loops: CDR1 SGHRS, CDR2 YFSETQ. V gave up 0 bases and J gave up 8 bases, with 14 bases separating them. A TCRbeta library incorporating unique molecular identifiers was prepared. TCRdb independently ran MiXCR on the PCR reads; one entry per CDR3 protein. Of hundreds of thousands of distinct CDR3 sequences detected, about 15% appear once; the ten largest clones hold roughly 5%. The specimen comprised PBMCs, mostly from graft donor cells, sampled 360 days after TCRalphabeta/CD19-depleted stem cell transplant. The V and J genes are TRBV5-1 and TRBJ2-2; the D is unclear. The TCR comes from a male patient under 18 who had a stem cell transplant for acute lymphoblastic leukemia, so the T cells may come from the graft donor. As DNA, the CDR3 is TGCGCCAGCAGCTTGGACCGGACGCCCAAGGGGGAGCTGTTTTTT. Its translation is CASSLDRTPKGELFF. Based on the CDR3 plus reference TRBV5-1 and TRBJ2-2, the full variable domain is KAGVTQTPRYLIKTRGQQVTLSCSPISGHRSVSWYQQTPGQGLQFLFEYFSETQRNKGNFPGRFSGRQFSNSRSEMNVSTLELGDSALYLCASSLDRTPKGELFFGEGSRLTVL.